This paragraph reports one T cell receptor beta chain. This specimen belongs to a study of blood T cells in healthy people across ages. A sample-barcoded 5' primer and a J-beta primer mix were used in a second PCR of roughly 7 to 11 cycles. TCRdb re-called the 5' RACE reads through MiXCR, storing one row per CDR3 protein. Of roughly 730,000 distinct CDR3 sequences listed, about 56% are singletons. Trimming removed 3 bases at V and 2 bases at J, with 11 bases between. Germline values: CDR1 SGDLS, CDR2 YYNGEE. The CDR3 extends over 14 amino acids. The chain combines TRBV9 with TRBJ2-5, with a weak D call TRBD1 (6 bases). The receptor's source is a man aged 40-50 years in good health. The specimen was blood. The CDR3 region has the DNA TGTGCCAGCAGCGAAACAGGGATACAAGAGACCCAGTACTTC. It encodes CASSETGIQETQYF.